The rows below give T cell receptor beta chains drawn from one sample of a study of T cells in Graves' hyperthyroidism and ophthalmopathy. One entry per CDR3 protein results from TCRdb running MiXCR on the multiplex PCR reads. The sample lists about 840,000 distinct CDR3 sequences, 38% occurring once. The specimen sequenced was blood. The receptors come from a man between 18 and 29 years old with Graves' hyperthyroidism. CDR3s include the opening cysteine and the closing phenylalanine or tryptophan. D genes are given only for firm matches. Expanded clones get a size class; other rows say once, few or many, or leave the size out.

d_call,v_call,j_call,clone_size,cdr3_aa,cdr3_nt
-,TRBV9,TRBJ1-2,many,CASSVALQGNYGYTF,TGTGCCAGCAGCGTAGCTCTGCAGGGTAACTATGGCTACACCTTC
-,TRBV7-2,TRBJ2-7,many,CASRSGPFEQYF,TGTGCCAGCAGATCCGGGCCCTTCGAGCAGTACTTC
TRBD2,TRBV29-1,TRBJ2-7,many,CSVRAASGTNEQYF,TGCAGCGTCCGGGCAGCTAGCGGTACTAACGAGCAGTACTTC
-,TRBV20-1,TRBJ2-7,-,CSGEGSVSYEQYF,TGCAGTGGAGAGGGATCGGTGAGCTACGAGCAGTACTTC
-,TRBV12-3/TRBV12-4,TRBJ1-3,few,CASSHYGGGHGNTIYF,TGTGCCAGCAGCCACTACGGGGGAGGACATGGAAACACCATATATTTT
TRBD1,TRBV29-1,TRBJ2-5,many,CSAEEGTGETQYF,TGCAGCGCAGAAGAAGGGACAGGGGAAACCCAGTACTTC
-,TRBV12-3/TRBV12-4,TRBJ2-7,few,CASSYENEQYF,TGTGCCAGCAGTTACGAGAACGAGCAGTACTTC
-,TRBV7-6,TRBJ1-5,many,CASSPGSRGNQPQHF,TGTGCCAGCAGCCCAGGGTCAAGGGGCAATCAGCCCCAGCATTTT
TRBD1,TRBV7-2,TRBJ1-2,-,CASSFHSTGGYTF,TGTGCCAGCAGCTTCCACTCGACAGGGGGCTACACCTTC
-,TRBV7-7,TRBJ2-5,few,CASRPTGRETQYF,TGTGCTAGCAGGCCAACAGGGAGGGAGACCCAGTACTTC
-,TRBV20-1,TRBJ2-5,few,CSAVRGSWIQETQYF,TGCAGTGCAGTCCGGGGTTCGTGGATACAAGAGACCCAGTACTTC
-,TRBV5-4,TRBJ1-1,once,CASNFGQLEAFF,TGTGCCAGCAACTTCGGCCAACTTGAAGCTTTCTTT
-,TRBV5-5,TRBJ1-5,few,CASSFGQLHQPQHF,TGTGCCAGCAGCTTCGGACAGCTACATCAGCCCCAGCATTTT
-,TRBV29-1,TRBJ2-6,many,CSVESAGANVLTF,TGCAGCGTTGAATCTGCCGGGGCCAACGTCCTGACTTTC
TRBD1,TRBV25-1,TRBJ1-4,-,CAFGTGEEKLFF,TGTGCCTTCGGGACAGGGGAAGAAAAACTGTTTTTT
TRBD2,TRBV9,TRBJ2-7,few,CASSVSPGLDEQYF,TGTGCCAGCAGCGTCTCTCCGGGACTAGACGAGCAGTACTTC
-,TRBV19,TRBJ2-2,few,CASSSSWELFF,TGTGCCAGTAGTAGTTCTTGGGAGCTGTTTTTT
-,TRBV20-1,TRBJ1-5,few,CSVLRGMVQPQHF,TGCAGTGTACTTAGGGGGATGGTACAGCCCCAGCATTTT
-,TRBV11-2,TRBJ2-7,few,CASSLGIGVGYEQYF,TGTGCCAGCAGCTTAGGGATTGGGGTGGGCTACGAGCAGTACTTC
-,TRBV7-3,TRBJ2-7,-,CASSLGVGLLSYEQYF,TGTGCCAGCAGCTTAGGGGTGGGGCTCCTCTCCTACGAGCAGTACTTC
-,TRBV2,TRBJ1-2,-,CASGQGGSPNYGYTF,TGTGCCAGCGGTCAAGGTGGCTCACCCAACTATGGCTACACCTTC
-,TRBV9,TRBJ2-2,-,CANTSVLAGELFF,TGTGCCAACACCTCCGTGCTAGCCGGGGAGCTGTTTTTT
-,TRBV7-2,TRBJ2-7,-,CASSLDMGTAAYEQYF,TGTGCCAGCAGCCTAGATATGGGGACCGCCGCCTACGAGCAGTACTTC
-,TRBV4-1,TRBJ1-5,-,CASSHPALQRHQPQHF,TGCGCCAGCAGCCATCCTGCTCTACAACGACATCAGCCCCAGCATTTT
-,TRBV20-1,TRBJ1-1,many,CSAADRRDTEAFF,TGCAGTGCTGCAGACAGGAGGGACACTGAAGCTTTCTTT
-,TRBV19,TRBJ1-2,many,CASTNGFNYGYTF,TGTGCCAGTACGAACGGATTTAACTATGGCTACACCTTC
TRBD2,TRBV20-1,TRBJ2-7,-,CSARAPSGGYEQYF,TGCAGTGCTAGAGCGCCTAGCGGGGGCTACGAGCAGTACTTC
TRBD1,TRBV7-2,TRBJ1-1,many,CASSPRTGGGTTEAFF,TGTGCCAGCAGCCCGCGGACAGGGGGCGGAACCACTGAAGCTTTCTTT
-,TRBV14,TRBJ1-2,few,CASSPQARSWGYTF,TGTGCCAGCAGCCCTCAGGCACGGTCGTGGGGCTACACCTTC
-,TRBV6-5,TRBJ2-2,-,CASSYSTPPNTGELFF,TGTGCCAGCAGTTACTCGACCCCTCCTAACACCGGGGAGCTGTTTTTT
TRBD1,TRBV15,TRBJ1-4,many,CATWTGGHNEKLFF,TGTGCCACCTGGACAGGGGGTCATAATGAAAAACTGTTTTTT